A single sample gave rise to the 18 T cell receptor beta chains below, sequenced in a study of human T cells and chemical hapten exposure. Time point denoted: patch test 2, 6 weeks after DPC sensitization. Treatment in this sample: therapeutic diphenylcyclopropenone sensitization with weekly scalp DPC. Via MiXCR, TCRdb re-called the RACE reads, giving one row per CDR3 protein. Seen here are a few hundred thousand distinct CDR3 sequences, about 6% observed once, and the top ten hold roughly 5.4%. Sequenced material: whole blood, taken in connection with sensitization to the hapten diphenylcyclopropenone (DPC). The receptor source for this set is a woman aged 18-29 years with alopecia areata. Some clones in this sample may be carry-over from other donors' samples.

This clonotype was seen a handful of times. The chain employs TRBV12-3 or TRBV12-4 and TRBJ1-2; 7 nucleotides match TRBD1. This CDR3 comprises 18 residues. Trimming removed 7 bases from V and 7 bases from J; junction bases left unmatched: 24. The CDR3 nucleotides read TGTGCCAGCACCCTCAGGCGGATTCGGCAGGGGGGTACTGGTGGCTACACCTTC. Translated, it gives CASTLRRIRQGGTGGYTF.

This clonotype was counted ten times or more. CDR3 sequence: CASSQEVSPVQIYGYTF. The CDR3 region has the DNA TGCGCCAGCAGCCAAGAGGTCAGTCCGGTGCAGATCTATGGCTACACCTTC. The chain recombines TRBV4-3 with TRBJ1-2, with D hard to call. CDR1 LGHNA and CDR2 YSLEER come from the germline V gene. The CDR3 spans 17 residues. V was shortened by 0 bases and J by 4 bases, with 18 bases between the two germline ends.

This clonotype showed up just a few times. The DNA of the CDR3 is TGCAGTGCTAGTCGTCGGTTAGCCAAAAACATTCAGTACTTC. This encodes CSASRRLAKNIQYF. The V and J genes are TRBV20-1 and TRBJ2-4; D is unresolved. Trimming removed 3 bases at V and 0 bases at J, with 9 bases between. CDR3 length equals 14 residues. The germline V gene encodes CDR1 DFQATT and CDR2 SNEGSKA (reference sequence).

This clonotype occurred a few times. Written as DNA, the CDR3 is TGTGCCAGCAGCCAAGATCTGAAACGGACTAGCGGGGGCCCCAATGAGCAGTTCTTC. It yields the protein CASSQDLKRTSGGPNEQFF. This chain uses TRBV4-2 with TRBJ2-1; 13 bases are shared with TRBD2. Germline loops: CDR1 LGHNA, CDR2 YNFKEQ. With 0 bases clipped from V and 6 bases from J, the junction kept 11 bases outside the gene matches. There are 19 residues in the CDR3.

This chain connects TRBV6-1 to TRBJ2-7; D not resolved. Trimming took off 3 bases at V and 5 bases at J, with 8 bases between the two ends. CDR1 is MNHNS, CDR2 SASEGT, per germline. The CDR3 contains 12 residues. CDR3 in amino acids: CASSDLGHEQYF. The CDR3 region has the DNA TGTGCCAGCAGTGACCTCGGACACGAGCAGTACTTC.

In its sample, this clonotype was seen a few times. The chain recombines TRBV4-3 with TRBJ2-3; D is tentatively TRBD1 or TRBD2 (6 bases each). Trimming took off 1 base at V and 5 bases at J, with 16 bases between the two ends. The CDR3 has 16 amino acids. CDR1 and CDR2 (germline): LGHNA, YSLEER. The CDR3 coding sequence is TGCGCCAGCAGCCAAGGGTATGGGGGGCGCGGAGATACGCAGTATTTT. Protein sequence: CASSQGYGGRGDTQYF.

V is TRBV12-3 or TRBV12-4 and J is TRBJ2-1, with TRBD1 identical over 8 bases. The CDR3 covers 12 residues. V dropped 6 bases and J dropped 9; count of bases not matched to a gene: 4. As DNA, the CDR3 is TGTGCCAGCAGCTTCGACAGGGGTGAGCAGTTCTTC. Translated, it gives CASSFDRGEQFF.

CDR3 sequence reads: CATSIRFSGHEQFF. In nucleotides, the CDR3 is TGTGCCACCAGCATACGATTCAGCGGTCATGAGCAGTTCTTC. The chain combines TRBV15 with TRBJ2-1; tentatively, D is TRBD2 (5 bases). This CDR3 comprises 14 residues. Germline V gives CDR1 LNHNV, CDR2 YYDKDF (reference sequence). Trimming cost V 4 bases and J 8 bases, with 15 bases left between them. Combining the CDR3 with reference TRBV15 and TRBJ2-1 gives the whole variable domain DAMVIQNPRYQVTQFGKPVTLSCSQTLNHNVMYWYQQKSSQAPKLLFHYYDKDFNNEADTPDNFQSRRPNTSFCFLDIRSPGLGDTAMYLCATSIRFSGHEQFFGPGTRLTVL.

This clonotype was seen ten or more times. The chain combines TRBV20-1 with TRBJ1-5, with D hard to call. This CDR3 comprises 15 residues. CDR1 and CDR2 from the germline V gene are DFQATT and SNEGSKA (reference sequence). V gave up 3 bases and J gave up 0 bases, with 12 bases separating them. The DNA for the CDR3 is TGCAGTGCTAGGGAGATAGGTGGTAGCAATCAGCCCCAGCATTTT. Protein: CSAREIGGSNQPQHF.

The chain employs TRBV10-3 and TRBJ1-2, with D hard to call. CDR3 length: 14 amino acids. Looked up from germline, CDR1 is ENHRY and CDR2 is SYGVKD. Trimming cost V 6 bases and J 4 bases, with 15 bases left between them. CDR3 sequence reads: CAIRSSEQPYGYTF. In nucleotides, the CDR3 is TGTGCCATCAGAAGTTCGGAACAGCCCTATGGCTACACCTTC.

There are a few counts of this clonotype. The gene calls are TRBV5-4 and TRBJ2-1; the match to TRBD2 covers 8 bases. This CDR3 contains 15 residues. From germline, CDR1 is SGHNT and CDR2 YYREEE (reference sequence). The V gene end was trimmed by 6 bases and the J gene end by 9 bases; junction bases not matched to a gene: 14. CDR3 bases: TGTGCCAGCACCTTTATAGGACTAGCTGGGTCTGAGCAGTTCTTC. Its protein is CASTFIGLAGSEQFF.

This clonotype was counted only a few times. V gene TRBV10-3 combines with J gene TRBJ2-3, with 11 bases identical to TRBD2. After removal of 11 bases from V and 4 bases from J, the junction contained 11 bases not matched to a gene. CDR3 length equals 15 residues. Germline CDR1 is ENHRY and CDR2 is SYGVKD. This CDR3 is CASQYSGGAPDTQYF. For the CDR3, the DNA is TGTGCCTCCCAATATAGCGGGGGGGCCCCAGATACGCAGTATTTT.

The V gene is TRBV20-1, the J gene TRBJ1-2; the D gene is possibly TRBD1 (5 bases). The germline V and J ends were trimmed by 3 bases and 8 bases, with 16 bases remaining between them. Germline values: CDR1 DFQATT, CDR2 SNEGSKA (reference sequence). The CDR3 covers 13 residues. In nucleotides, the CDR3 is TGCAGTGCTAGGTACCGAATGGGGGAAGGCTACACCTTC. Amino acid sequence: CSARYRMGEGYTF.

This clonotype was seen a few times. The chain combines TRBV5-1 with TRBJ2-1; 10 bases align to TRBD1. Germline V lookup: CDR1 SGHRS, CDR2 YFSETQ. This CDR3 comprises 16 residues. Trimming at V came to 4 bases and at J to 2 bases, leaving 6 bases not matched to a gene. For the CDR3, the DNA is TGCGCCAGCAGCGAATCGGACAGGGGGGCCTACAATGAGCAGTTCTTC. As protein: CASSESDRGAYNEQFF.

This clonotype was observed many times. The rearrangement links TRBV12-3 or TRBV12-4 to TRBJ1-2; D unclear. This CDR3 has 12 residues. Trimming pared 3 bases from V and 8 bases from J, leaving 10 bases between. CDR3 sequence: CASSLNLWGYTF. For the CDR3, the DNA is TGTGCCAGCAGTTTGAATCTCTGGGGCTACACCTTC.

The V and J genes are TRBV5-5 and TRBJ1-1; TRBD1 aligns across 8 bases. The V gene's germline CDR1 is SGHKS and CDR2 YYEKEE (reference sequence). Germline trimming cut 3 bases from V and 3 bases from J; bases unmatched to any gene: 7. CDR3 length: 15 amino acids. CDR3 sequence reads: CASSSTDRADTEAFF. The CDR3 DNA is TGTGCCAGCAGCTCCACGGACAGGGCCGACACTGAAGCTTTCTTT.

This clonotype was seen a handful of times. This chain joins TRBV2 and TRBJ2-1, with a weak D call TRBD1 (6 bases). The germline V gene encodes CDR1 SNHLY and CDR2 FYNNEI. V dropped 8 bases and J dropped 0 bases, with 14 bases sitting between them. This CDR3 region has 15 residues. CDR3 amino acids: CASAVGGSSYNEQFF. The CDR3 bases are TGTGCCAGCGCAGTAGGGGGTAGCTCCTACAATGAGCAGTTCTTC.

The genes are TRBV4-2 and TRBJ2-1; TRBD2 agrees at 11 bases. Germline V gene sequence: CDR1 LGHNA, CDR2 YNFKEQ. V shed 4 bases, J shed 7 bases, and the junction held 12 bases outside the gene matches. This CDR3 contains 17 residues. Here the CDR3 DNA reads TGTGCCAGCAGCCCGGTTACCCTAGCGGGGGGCAGGAATGAGCAGTTCTTC. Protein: CASSPVTLAGGRNEQFF.